The 19 T cell receptor beta chains below come from one sample, sequenced in a study of cytomegalovirus exposure and HLA in healthy donors. PCR amplification relied on 60 Vbeta primers (plus 13 Jbeta primers). This table comes from immunoSEQ multiplex PCR, and its TCRdb copy is limited to in-frame clones, with some not included. The table lists approximately 97,000 clones, 75% to 90% of them singletons. Sequenced input: PBMCs. Receptors originate from a middle-aged man in good health and CMV-seronegative.

This rearrangement joins TRBV5-6 to TRBJ2-5, with unresolved D. The J call is uncertain, as TRBJ2-7 better fits the DNA end. There are 14 residues in the CDR3. Looked up from germline, CDR1 is SGHDT and CDR2 is YYEEEE. CDR3 DNA sequence: TGTGCCAGCAGCTTGGTGCAGGTTGGGTACGAGCAGTACTTC. It codes for CASSLVQVGYEQYF.

V usage is TRBV6-1 and J usage is TRBJ1-1, with D perhaps TRBD1 (5 bases). Germline V gene sequence: CDR1 MNHNS, CDR2 SASEGT. Trimming left V 2 bases short and J 0 bases short, with 13 bases between. This CDR3 spans 16 amino acids. The CDR3 region is CASSEQGWGMNTEAFF. The CDR3 bases are TGTGCCAGCAGTGAACAGGGTTGGGGTATGAACACTGAAGCTTTCTTT.

This clone was detected only a few times. The CDR3 loop reads CASSLLGERSTEAFF. The DNA of the CDR3 is TGTGCCAGCAGCTTACTAGGGGAACGGAGCACTGAAGCTTTCTTT. The J gene is TRBJ1-1, the V gene TRBV7-9, with D tentatively TRBD1 (5 bases). V was trimmed by 2 bases and J by 4 bases, leaving 14 bases between them. The germline V gene encodes CDR1 SEHNR and CDR2 FQNEAQ (reference sequence). This CDR3 region has 15 residues.

The CDR3 region is CASSQDLSAGVPLEQYF. Here the CDR3 DNA reads TGCGCCAGCAGCCAAGATCTTTCAGCGGGGGTTCCTCTCGAGCAGTACTTC. The chain couples TRBV4-3 to TRBJ2-7; TRBD2 agrees at 8 bases. V lost 0 bases, J lost 6 bases, and 13 bases stayed unmatched. The germline V gene has CDR1 LGHNA and CDR2 YSLEER. CDR3 length equals 17 residues.

This clone was detected once. The chain uses TRBV6-4 and TRBJ2-3; TRBD2 matches at 7 bases. CDR3 length: 14 residues. Germline assignment: CDR1 MRHNA and CDR2 SNTAGT. Trimming took 7 bases from V and 2 from J; bases not matched to a gene: 6. The CDR3 reads CASKELASTDTQYF. As DNA, the CDR3 is TGTGCCAGCAAGGAACTAGCGTCCACAGATACGCAGTATTTT.

The V call is TRBV6-5, the J call TRBJ1-5; 7 nucleotides line up with TRBD1. This CDR3 comprises 15 residues. CDR1 and CDR2 (germline): MNHEY, SVGAGI. V lost 0 bases to trimming and J lost 4 bases; unmatched junction nucleotides: 3. CDR3 region: CASSYSTRGNQPQHF. The DNA of the CDR3 is TGTGCCAGCAGTTACTCGACCAGGGGGAATCAGCCCCAGCATTTT.

V usage is TRBV7-9 and J usage is TRBJ2-5; D remains ambiguous. Trimming cost V 3 bases and J 4 bases, with 15 bases left between them. The germline CDR1 and CDR2 sequences are SEHNR and FQNEAQ (reference sequence). The CDR3 has 15 amino acids. The CDR3 region has the DNA TGTGCCAGCAGCTTCCTCGGTATGGTCATAGAGACCCAGTACTTC. As protein: CASSFLGMVIETQYF.

This clone was recorded only once. This chain connects TRBV27 to TRBJ1-1; 8 nucleotides line up with TRBD1. The CDR3 is 12 residues long. V was clipped by 2 bases and J by 8 bases; unmatched bases: 1. Germline-derived CDR1 and CDR2 are MNHEY and SMNVEV (reference sequence). The CDR3 loop reads CASSLPGGEAFF. CDR3 DNA: TGTGCCAGCAGTTTACCAGGGGGCGAAGCTTTCTTT.

V usage is TRBV15 and J usage is TRBJ2-3; weak D call: TRBD2 (5 bases). The CDR3 is 14 residues long. Germline V lookup: CDR1 LNHNV, CDR2 YYDKDF (reference sequence). Trimming cost V 7 bases and J 3 bases, with 14 bases left between them. The CDR3, as DNA: TGTGCCACCACCCAGGTCACGGGAACAGATACGCAGTATTTT. This translates into CATTQVTGTDTQYF.

This clone was seen a single time. This chain connects TRBV29-1 to TRBJ1-2, with TRBD1 matching 8 bases. The CDR3 loop spans 13 amino acids. Trimming at V came to 6 bases and at J to 2 bases, leaving 5 bases not matched to a gene. Germline CDR1 is SQVTM and CDR2 is ANQGSEA. This CDR3 is CSVGPGGNYGYTF. The CDR3 DNA reads as TGCAGCGTGGGGCCAGGGGGCAACTATGGCTACACCTTC.

This sequence joins TRBV9 and TRBJ1-3, with unresolved D. The V gene lost 4 bases and the J gene lost 2 bases, with 10 bases spanning the gap. The V gene's germline CDR1 is SGDLS and CDR2 YYNGEE. This CDR3 is built from 14 residues. The CDR3 nucleotides are TGTGCCAGCAGCCCCCCCACGGCTGGAAACACCATATATTTT. It encodes CASSPPTAGNTIYF.

This clone turned up a few times. The chain has TRBV7-3 and TRBJ2-7, with 9 nucleotides matching TRBD2. CDR1 and CDR2 from the germline V gene are SGHTA and FQGTGA. The CDR3 runs to 16 residues. The ends lost 5 bases at V and 4 bases at J; junction bases unmatched: 12. The CDR3 DNA is TGTGCCAGCAGCCTGGGGGGAGCGGGGGGCCGGTACGAGCAGTACTTC. As protein: CASSLGGAGGRYEQYF.

V is TRBV6-5 and J is TRBJ1-2; 7 positions match TRBD1. The CDR3 is 14 residues long. Germline V gene data show CDR1 as MNHEY and CDR2 as SVGAGI. Trimming took 5 bases from V and 4 from J; bases not matched to a gene: 7. Here the CDR3 DNA reads TGTGCCAGCAGTGAACTAGGGACAGCCTATGGCTACACCTTC. It codes for CASSELGTAYGYTF.

The V and J genes are TRBV7-6 and TRBJ1-3; D perhaps matches TRBD1 (6 bases). Per germline, CDR1 SGHVS and CDR2 FNYEAQ. The CDR3 has 15 amino acids. V lost 4 bases and J 2 bases, leaving 12 bases between the germline ends. CDR3 sequence (DNA): TGTGCCAGCAGCTATAGGGGGTCCGCTGGAAACACCATATATTTT. Protein product: CASSYRGSAGNTIYF.

A few counts support this clone. The CDR3 loop is CASHGGTATYNEQFF. The CDR3, as DNA: TGTGCCAGCCACGGTGGGACAGCCACCTACAATGAGCAGTTCTTC. J is TRBJ2-1 and V is TRBV27; 7 bases fit TRBD1. The CDR3 covers 15 residues. Looked up from germline, CDR1 is MNHEY and CDR2 is SMNVEV (reference sequence). With V trimmed by 8 bases and J by 2 bases, 9 bases remained unmatched.

The rearrangement uses TRBV7-9 and TRBJ2-5; tentative D call: TRBD2 (6 bases). The germline gives CDR1 SEHNR, CDR2 FQNEAQ (reference sequence). The V end was cut by 2 bases, the J end by 5 bases, with 9 bases between. The CDR3 extends over 13 amino acids. The CDR3 sequence: CASSLLGRETQYF. The CDR3 region has the DNA TGTGCCAGCAGCTTATTAGGGAGGGAGACCCAGTACTTC.

In the case of this clone: Different DNA sequences within this sample yield the same CDR3. This chain uses TRBV5-1 with TRBJ2-3; 10 bases are shared with TRBD2. Looked up from germline, CDR1 is SGHRS and CDR2 is YFSETQ. The CDR3 is 16 residues long. The trim removed 0 bases at V and 1 base at J, leaving 2 bases unmatched. Here the CDR3 DNA reads TGCGCCAGCAGCTTGGTCACTAGCGGGGGCACAGATACGCAGTATTTT. It codes for CASSLVTSGGTDTQYF.

Only one count was recorded for this clone. This chain joins TRBV6-5 and TRBJ1-2; D is perhaps TRBD1 (6 bases). The CDR3 loop spans 13 amino acids. Trimming left V 10 bases short and J 8 bases short, with 20 bases between. The germline CDR1 and CDR2 sequences are MNHEY and SVGAGI. The DNA of the CDR3 is TGTGCCATATCAAGGGGGTACGAGTTCGGCTACACCTTC. This gives the protein CAISRGYEFGYTF.

The rearrangement uses TRBV28 and TRBJ1-2; the D gene is possibly TRBD1 (6 bases). The CDR3 is 13 amino acids. Germline CDR1 is MDHEN and CDR2 is SYDVKM. V was shortened by 6 bases and J by 5 bases, with 13 bases between the two germline ends. The CDR3 nucleotides are TGTGCCAGCAGCTTGGACAGTATTTATGGCTACACCTTC. Translating it yields CASSLDSIYGYTF.